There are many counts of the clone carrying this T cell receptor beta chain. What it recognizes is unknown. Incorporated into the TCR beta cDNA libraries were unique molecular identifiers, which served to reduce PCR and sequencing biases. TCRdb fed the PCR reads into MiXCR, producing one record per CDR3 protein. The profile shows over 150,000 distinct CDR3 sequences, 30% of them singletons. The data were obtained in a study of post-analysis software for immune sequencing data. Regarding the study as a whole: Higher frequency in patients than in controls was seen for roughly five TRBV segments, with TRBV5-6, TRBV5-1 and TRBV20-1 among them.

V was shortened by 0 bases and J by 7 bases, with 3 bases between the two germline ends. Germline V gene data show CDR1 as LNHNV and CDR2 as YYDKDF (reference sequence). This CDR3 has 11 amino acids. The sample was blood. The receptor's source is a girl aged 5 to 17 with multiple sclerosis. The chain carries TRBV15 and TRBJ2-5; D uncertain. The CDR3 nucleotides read TGTGCCACCAGCAGAGACCGGACCCAGTACTTC. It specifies CATSRDRTQYF.